The rows below give T cell receptor beta chains drawn from one sample of a study of CD4 and CD8 cells across lung adenocarcinoma regions. MiXCR, run by TCRdb on the PCR reads, gives a single entry per CDR3 protein. The sample lists 5,000 to 6,500 distinct CDR3 sequences; about half were seen once. The material sequenced was CD8+ T cells from the margin of a lung tumor. The receptors originated from a male donor with lung adenocarcinoma. The CD4 and CD8 labels of this study may be unreliable. Both conserved end residues are trimmed from each CDR3. A D gene is named only where the DNA matches it firmly. Not every row has a clone size; where given, it reads once, few, many or a size class.

size: .; V: TRBV6-2/TRBV6-3; J: TRBJ2-5; D: .; CDR3: AGSGAVAKETQY
size: .; V: TRBV6-1; J: TRBJ2-7; D: .; CDR3: ASKPGPTSYEQY
size: .; V: TRBV7-9; J: TRBJ2-5; D: TRBD2; CDR3: ASSLALAGGETQY
size: .; V: TRBV5-1; J: TRBJ1-6; D: .; CDR3: ASSLEGFANSPLH
size: many; V: TRBV7-2; J: TRBJ2-2; D: .; CDR3: ASSPTLALVEAGELF
size: .; V: TRBV5-1; J: TRBJ2-1; D: .; CDR3: ASSLVVSLYNEQF
size: few; V: TRBV6-1; J: TRBJ1-2; D: .; CDR3: ASSESRFLYGYT
size: once; V: TRBV6-1; J: TRBJ2-1; D: .; CDR3: ASSGSSYNEQF
size: .; V: TRBV6-1; J: TRBJ2-4; D: .; CDR3: ASRGSGLDVKNMQY
size: .; V: TRBV7-2; J: TRBJ2-5; D: .; CDR3: ASSLGEIQS
size: .; V: TRBV6-1; J: TRBJ1-1; D: .; CDR3: ASGSRSGLGTEAF
size: .; V: TRBV27; J: TRBJ2-3; D: .; CDR3: ASSLNSGLGAKDTQY
size: few; V: TRBV25-1; J: TRBJ2-5; D: TRBD2; CDR3: ASSASSGGLSDVETQY
size: once; V: TRBV6-1; J: TRBJ1-2; D: TRBD1; CDR3: ASSEAGTGGNGYT
size: .; V: TRBV7-6; J: TRBJ2-5; D: TRBD2; CDR3: ASSLAVGGGDQDTQY
size: .; V: TRBV27; J: .; D: TRBD2; CDR3: ASSSLSGGRAYEQY
size: .; V: TRBV14; J: TRBJ1-1; D: .; CDR3: ASSQRDTTEAF
size: .; V: TRBV6-1; J: TRBJ2-1; D: .; CDR3: ASRSLDAYNEQF
size: few; V: TRBV6-1; J: TRBJ1-5; D: .; CDR3: ASSEAGGSNQPQH
size: few; V: TRBV30; J: TRBJ2-1; D: TRBD1; CDR3: AWQTGDSYNEQF
size: .; V: TRBV27; J: TRBJ2-5; D: .; CDR3: ASSLDSGGRDTETQY
size: .; V: TRBV4-1; J: .; D: TRBD2; CDR3: ASSLWTSGGAQTQY
size: .; V: TRBV4-1; J: TRBJ2-7; D: .; CDR3: ASSQEPGTVTYEQY
size: .; V: TRBV4-2; J: TRBJ2-7; D: .; CDR3: ASSPPGREYEQY
size: .; V: TRBV6-1; J: TRBJ2-3; D: TRBD2; CDR3: ASSVRGSTDTQY
size: many; V: TRBV12-5; J: .; D: .; CDR3: ASGFGGTYEQY
size: many; V: TRBV10-2; J: TRBJ2-2; D: TRBD2; CDR3: ASSEVAGADGELF
size: .; V: TRBV7-2; J: .; D: .; CDR3: ASSSTAFGAEQY
size: few; V: TRBV6-1; J: TRBJ2-3; D: TRBD2; CDR3: ASRSGRALGTQY
size: .; V: TRBV7-6; J: TRBJ2-1; D: TRBD2; CDR3: ASSLGLENEQF
size: .; V: TRBV6-1; J: TRBJ2-7; D: TRBD1; CDR3: ASTEDRGLYYEQY
size: few; V: TRBV6-1; J: TRBJ2-5; D: .; CDR3: ASSTSWYQETQY
size: .; V: TRBV6-1; J: TRBJ1-6; D: .; CDR3: ASSARITQISPLH
size: once; V: TRBV11-3; J: TRBJ2-3; D: .; CDR3: ASSLPQDGDTQY
size: .; V: TRBV7-3; J: .; D: TRBD2; CDR3: ASSLTQAGGSETQY
size: .; V: TRBV6-5; J: TRBJ2-7; D: TRBD2; CDR3: ASSLAGISYEQY
size: medium-sized; V: TRBV6-1; J: TRBJ2-1; D: .; CDR3: ASSDFRDKGRDEQF
size: many; V: TRBV5-1; J: TRBJ2-1; D: TRBD2; CDR3: ASSTLAGLVNEQF
size: many; V: TRBV6-1; J: .; D: .; CDR3: ASSLGEFLTYEQY
size: medium-sized; V: TRBV6-5; J: TRBJ1-1; D: TRBD1; CDR3: ASSYGIGGLNTEAF
size: few; V: TRBV4-1; J: TRBJ2-6; D: .; CDR3: ASSQVGLGSGANVLT
size: .; V: TRBV27; J: TRBJ2-5; D: .; CDR3: ASSVDTSALETQY
size: many; V: TRBV6-1; J: TRBJ2-5; D: .; CDR3: ASSPGRQETQY
size: .; V: TRBV4-1; J: TRBJ2-4; D: .; CDR3: ASSQAGAKNIQY
size: .; V: TRBV27; J: TRBJ2-3; D: TRBD2; CDR3: ASRSVGLARATDTQY
size: few; V: TRBV6-5; J: TRBJ1-3; D: TRBD1; CDR3: ASSYYPRGSSGNTIY
size: many; V: TRBV6-1; J: TRBJ2-3; D: .; CDR3: ASSKDHTDTQY
size: few; V: TRBV6-2/TRBV6-3; J: TRBJ1-2; D: TRBD1; CDR3: ASRKPGQGDGGYT
size: .; V: TRBV6-2/TRBV6-3; J: TRBJ2-1; D: .; CDR3: ASSSAPEQF
size: .; V: TRBV6-1; J: TRBJ2-3; D: TRBD2; CDR3: ASSRLAGSSDTQY
size: .; V: TRBV9; J: TRBJ2-1; D: .; CDR3: ASNPGTNNNNEQF
size: .; V: TRBV6-1; J: .; D: TRBD2; CDR3: ASGTGGAETQY
size: .; V: TRBV11-2; J: TRBJ2-5; D: .; CDR3: ASSPGIGPREQY
size: .; V: TRBV6-1; J: .; D: TRBD1; CDR3: ASRDPGQQETQY
size: many; V: TRBV6-1; J: TRBJ2-2; D: .; CDR3: ASTRDTGELF
size: .; V: TRBV4-2; J: TRBJ2-1; D: TRBD1; CDR3: ASRPRGTVEQF
size: few; V: TRBV9; J: .; D: TRBD2; CDR3: ASSVGAGALYEQY